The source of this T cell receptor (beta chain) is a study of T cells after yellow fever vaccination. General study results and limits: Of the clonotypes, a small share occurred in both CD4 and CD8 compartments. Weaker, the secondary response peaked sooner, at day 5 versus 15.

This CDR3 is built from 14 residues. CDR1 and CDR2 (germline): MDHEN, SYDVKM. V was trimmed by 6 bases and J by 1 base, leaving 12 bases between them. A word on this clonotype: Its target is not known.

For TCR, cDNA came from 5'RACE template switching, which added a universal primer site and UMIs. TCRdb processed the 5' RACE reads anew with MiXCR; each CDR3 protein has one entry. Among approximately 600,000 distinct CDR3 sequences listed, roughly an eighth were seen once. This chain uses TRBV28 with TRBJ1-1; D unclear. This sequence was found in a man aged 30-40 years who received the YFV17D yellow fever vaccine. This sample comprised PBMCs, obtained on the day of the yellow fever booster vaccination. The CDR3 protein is CASRAGIQNTEAFF. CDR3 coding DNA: TGTGCCAGCAGGGCCGGGATCCAGAACACTGAAGCTTTCTTT.